The source of this T cell receptor beta chain is a study of control samples from healthy donors and cancer patients. Germline loops: CDR1 MGHRA, CDR2 YSYEKL. Trimming took 8 bases from V and 5 from J; bases not matched to a gene: 5. The length of the CDR3 is 14 residues. Profiled with immunoSEQ multiplex PCR; TCRdb holds only in-frame clones, not every one. The sample holds 120,000 or so clones, around nine tenths seen once. The sample taken for sequencing was blood. This TCR came from a man aged 25 to 40 in good health. The genes are TRBV4-1 and TRBJ1-6, with 8 positions matching TRBD1. This CDR3 is CASSQGANNSPLHF. For the CDR3, the DNA is TGCGCCAGCTCTCAGGGGGCAAATAATTCACCCCTCCACTTT.